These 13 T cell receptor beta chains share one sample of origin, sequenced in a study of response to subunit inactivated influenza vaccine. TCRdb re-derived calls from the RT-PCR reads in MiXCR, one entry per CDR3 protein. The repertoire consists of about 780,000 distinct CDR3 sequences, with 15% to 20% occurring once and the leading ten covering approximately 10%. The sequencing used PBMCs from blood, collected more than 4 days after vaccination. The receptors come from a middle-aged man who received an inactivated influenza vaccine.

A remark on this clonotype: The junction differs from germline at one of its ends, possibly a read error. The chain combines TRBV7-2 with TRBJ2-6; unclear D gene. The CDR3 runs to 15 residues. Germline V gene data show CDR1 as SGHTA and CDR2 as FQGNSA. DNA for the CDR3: TGTGCCAGCACCTTAAGGTACTCTGGGGCCAACGTCCTGACTTTC. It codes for CASTLRYSGANVLTF.

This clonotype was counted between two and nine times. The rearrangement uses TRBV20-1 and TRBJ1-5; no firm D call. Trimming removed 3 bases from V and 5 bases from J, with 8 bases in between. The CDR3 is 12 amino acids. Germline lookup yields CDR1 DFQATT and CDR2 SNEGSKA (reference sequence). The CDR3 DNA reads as TGCAGTGCTAGTTGGGGAGATCAGCCCCAGCATTTT. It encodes CSASWGDQPQHF.

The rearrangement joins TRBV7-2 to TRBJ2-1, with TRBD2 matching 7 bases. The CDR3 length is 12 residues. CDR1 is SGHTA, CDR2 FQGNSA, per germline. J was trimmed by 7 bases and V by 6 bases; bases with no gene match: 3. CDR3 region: CASRAGLNEQFF. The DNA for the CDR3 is TGTGCCAGCAGAGCGGGATTAAATGAGCAGTTCTTC.

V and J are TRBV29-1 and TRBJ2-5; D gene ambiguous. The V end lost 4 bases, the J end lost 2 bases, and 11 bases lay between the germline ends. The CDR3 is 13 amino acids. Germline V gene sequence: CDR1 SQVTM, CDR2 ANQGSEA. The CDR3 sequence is CSVALDGQETQYF. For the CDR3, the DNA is TGCAGCGTTGCTCTGGACGGACAAGAGACCCAGTACTTC.

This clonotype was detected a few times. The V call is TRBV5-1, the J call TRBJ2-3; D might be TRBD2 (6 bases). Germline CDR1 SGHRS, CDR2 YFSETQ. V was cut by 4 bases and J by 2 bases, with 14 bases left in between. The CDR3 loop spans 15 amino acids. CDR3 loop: CASSKRDSPTDTQYF. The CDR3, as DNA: TGCGCCAGCAGCAAACGGGACTCGCCCACAGATACGCAGTATTTT.

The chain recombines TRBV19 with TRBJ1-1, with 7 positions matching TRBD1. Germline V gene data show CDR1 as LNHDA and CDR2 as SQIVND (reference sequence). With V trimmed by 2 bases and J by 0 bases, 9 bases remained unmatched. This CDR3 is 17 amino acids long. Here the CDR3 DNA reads TGTGCCAGTAGTATAACCCCCGGGACAGCAATGAACACTGAAGCTTTCTTT. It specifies CASSITPGTAMNTEAFF.

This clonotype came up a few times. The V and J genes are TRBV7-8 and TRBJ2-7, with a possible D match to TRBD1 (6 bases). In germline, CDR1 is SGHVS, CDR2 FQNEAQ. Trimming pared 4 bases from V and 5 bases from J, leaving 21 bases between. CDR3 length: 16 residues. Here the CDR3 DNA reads TGTGCCAGCAGCTGGCGTGCCGGTGGGACAATCCACGAGCAGTACTTC. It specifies CASSWRAGGTIHEQYF.

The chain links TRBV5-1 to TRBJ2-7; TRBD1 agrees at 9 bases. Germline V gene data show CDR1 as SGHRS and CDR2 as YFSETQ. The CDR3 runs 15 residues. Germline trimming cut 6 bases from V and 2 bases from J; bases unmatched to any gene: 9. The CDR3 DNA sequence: TGCGCCAGCAACGGGGACGGGACAGGGCCCTACGAGCAGTACTTC. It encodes CASNGDGTGPYEQYF.

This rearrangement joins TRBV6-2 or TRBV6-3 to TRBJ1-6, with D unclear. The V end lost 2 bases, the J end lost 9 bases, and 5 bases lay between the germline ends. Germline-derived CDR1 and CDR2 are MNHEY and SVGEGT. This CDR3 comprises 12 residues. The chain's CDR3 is CASSYGFSPLHF. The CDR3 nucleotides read TGTGCCAGCAGTTACGGTTTTTCACCCCTCCACTTT.

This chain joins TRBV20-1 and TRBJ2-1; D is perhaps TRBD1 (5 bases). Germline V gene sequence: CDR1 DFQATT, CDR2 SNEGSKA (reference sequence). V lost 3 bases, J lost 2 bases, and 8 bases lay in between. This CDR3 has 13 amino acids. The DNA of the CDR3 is TGCAGTGCTAGGACAGCCACCTACAATGAGCAGTTCTTC. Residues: CSARTATYNEQFF.

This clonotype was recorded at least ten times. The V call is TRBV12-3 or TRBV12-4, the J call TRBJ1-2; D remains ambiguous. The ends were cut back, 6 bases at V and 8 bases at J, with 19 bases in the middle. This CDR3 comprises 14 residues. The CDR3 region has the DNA TGTGCCAGCAGCCAACGTGGGCACCCCGAGGGCTACACCTTC. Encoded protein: CASSQRGHPEGYTF.

The CDR3 protein is CASSRDIIYEQYF. The CDR3 DNA reads as TGTGCCAGTAGTCGGGACATAATCTACGAGCAGTACTTC. This chain links TRBV19 with TRBJ2-7; tentative D call: TRBD1 (6 bases). Germline V gene lookup returns CDR1 LNHDA and CDR2 SQIVND (reference sequence). V was pared by 5 bases and J by 3 bases, with 11 bases between. This CDR3 contains 13 residues.

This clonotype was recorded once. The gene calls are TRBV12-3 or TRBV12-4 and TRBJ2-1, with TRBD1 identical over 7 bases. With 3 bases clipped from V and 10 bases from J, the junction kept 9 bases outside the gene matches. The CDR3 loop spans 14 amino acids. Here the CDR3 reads CASSLLTGVPEQFF. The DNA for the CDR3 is TGTGCCAGCAGTTTGTTAACAGGGGTTCCAGAGCAGTTCTTC.